The rows below give T cell receptor beta chains drawn from one sample of a study of tumor and adjacent non-tumor tissue in lung cancer. TCRdb redid the calling of the multiplex PCR reads with MiXCR, one entry per CDR3 protein. The table records 75,000 to 95,000 distinct CDR3 sequences, about 67% of them present only once. Sequencing input: lung tumor tissue. These receptors were obtained from a man between 60 and 70 years old with non-small cell lung cancer. Each CDR3 is given with its conserved first and last residue. D genes are given only for firm matches. Expanded clones get a size class; other rows say once, few or many, or leave the size out.

V	size	J	D	CDR3	DNA
TRBV7-2	NA	TRBJ2-1	TRBD2	CASSWDYYNEQFF	TGTGCCAGCAGTTGGGACTACTACAATGAACAGTTCTTC
TRBV6-6	NA	TRBJ1-3	TRBD1	CASSYPGRGQSTIYF	TGTGCCAGCAGTTACCCAGGCAGGGGGCAATCCACCATATATTTT
TRBV29-1	NA	TRBJ2-1	TRBD2	CSVEDHTSGIYNEQFF	TGCAGCGTTGAAGATCACACTAGCGGCATCTACAATGAGCAGTTCTTC
TRBV7-9	many	TRBJ2-2	TRBD1	CASSPPAGGDRTGELFF	TGTGCCAGCAGCCCACCCGCAGGGGGAGATCGGACCGGGGAGCTGTTTTTT
TRBV7-9	NA	TRBJ1-1	NA	CASSRETEAFF	TGTGCCAGCAGCAGAGAGACTGAAGCTTTCTTT
TRBV28	NA	TRBJ2-7	TRBD1	CASGPSGTAAYDQYF	TGTGCCAGCGGTCCCTCCGGGACAGCGGCATACGATCAGTACTTC
TRBV20-1	many	TRBJ2-5	TRBD2	CSAKGTSGGWETQYF	TGCAGTGCTAAAGGGACTAGCGGGGGGTGGGAGACCCAGTACTTC
TRBV12-3/TRBV12-4	many	TRBJ1-1	TRBD1	CASSTNQQGKTTEAFF	TGTGCCAGCAGTACCAATCAACAGGGGAAAACCACTGAAGCTTTCTTT
TRBV11-2	NA	TRBJ2-2	NA	CASSLSQGNTGELFF	TGTGCCAGCAGCTTGTCTCAGGGAAACACCGGGGAGCTGTTTTTT
TRBV20-1	many	TRBJ2-1	TRBD2	CSARSGGARNEQFF	TGCAGTGCTAGGAGCGGGGGGGCTAGGAATGAGCAGTTCTTC
TRBV6-2/TRBV6-3	NA	TRBJ2-7	NA	CASSTPGPLAYEQYF	TGTGCCAGCAGTACCCCGGGACCGTTGGCCTACGAGCAGTACTTC
TRBV12-3/TRBV12-4	NA	TRBJ2-7	TRBD1	CASNQRTGAYEQYF	TGTGCCAGCAATCAAAGGACAGGAGCCTACGAGCAGTATTTC
TRBV5-5	many	TRBJ1-5	NA	CASSLFPTGSLSNQPQHF	TGTGCCAGCAGCTTGTTTCCCACAGGGTCTCTTAGCAATCAGCCCCAGCATTTT
TRBV5-1	NA	TRBJ2-5	NA	CASSRGQIQDTQYF	TGCGCCAGCAGTCGAGGACAAATCCAAGATACCCAGTACTTC
TRBV25-1	many	TRBJ2-1	NA	CASSESAGALLINEQFF	TGTGCCAGCAGTGAATCCGCGGGGGCCCTCCTCATCAATGAGCAGTTCTTC
TRBV28	NA	TRBJ2-4	NA	CASSLTVGANIHYF	TGTGCCAGCAGTTTGACCGTGGGGGCAAACATTCATTACTTC
TRBV11-2	NA	TRBJ2-5	NA	CISSSGETQYF	TGTATCAGCAGCTCCGGGGAGACCCAGTACTTC
TRBV6-6	NA	TRBJ2-1	NA	CASSYKVVVGEDYNEQFF	TGTGCCAGCAGTTACAAGGTGGTAGTGGGAGAGGACTACAATGAGCAGTTCTTC
TRBV2	NA	TRBJ2-2	TRBD2	CASSRLAGAFTGELFF	TGTGCCAGCAGTCGATTAGCGGGGGCCTTCACCGGGGAGCTGTTTTTT
TRBV4-1	NA	TRBJ2-3	TRBD1	CASSQNDRGRDTQYF	TGCGCCAGCAGCCAAAATGACAGGGGGAGAGATACCCAGTATTTT
TRBV20-1	NA	TRBJ2-4	NA	CSARDPRTLAKNIQYF	TGCAGTGCTAGAGATCCCCGGACACTAGCCAAAAACATTCAGTACTTC
TRBV4-3	NA	TRBJ2-2	TRBD1	CASSQEPTGTARGELFF	TGCGCCAGCAGCCAAGAACCTACCGGGACAGCGAGAGGGGAGCTGTTTTTT
TRBV5-8	many	TRBJ2-1	TRBD2	CASSGGLAGNEQFF	TGTGCCAGCAGCGGGGGACTAGCGGGGAATGAGCAGTTCTTC
TRBV6-1	once	TRBJ2-1	NA	CANSEVIADPREQFF	TGTGCCAACAGTGAAGTAATCGCAGACCCCCGGGAGCAGTTCTTC
TRBV4-2	NA	TRBJ2-3	NA	CASTQASTSSDTRYF	TGTGCCAGCACCCAAGCTAGTACCTCCTCAGATACGCGGTATTTT
TRBV5-1	few	TRBJ2-3	NA	CASSQATVNTDTQYF	TGCGCCAGCAGCCAAGCGACAGTGAACACAGATACGCAGTATTTT
TRBV12-3/TRBV12-4	NA	TRBJ2-3	TRBD2	CASTSGTARRDTQYF	TGTGCCAGCACTAGCGGGACAGCCAGGAGAGATACGCAGTATTTT
TRBV11-3	NA	TRBJ2-3	TRBD1	CASSSRDRGSDTQYF	TGTGCCAGCAGCTCCCGGGACAGGGGCTCAGATACGCAGTATTTT
TRBV5-1	NA	TRBJ2-2	NA	CASGLAGPLTVELFF	TGCGCCAGCGGCTTGGCCGGCCCCCTTACCGTGGAGCTGTTTTTT
TRBV20-1	NA	TRBJ2-6	NA	CSASQPLGGGANVLAF	TGCAGTGCTAGCCAACCTTTAGGGGGTGGAGCCAACGTCCTGGCTTTC
TRBV6-5	NA	TRBJ1-1	NA	CASNYGQQSTEAFF	TGTGCCAGCAATTACGGGCAGCAGAGCACTGAAGCTTTCTTT
TRBV20-1	NA	TRBJ2-2	NA	CSATPIRQRNTGELFF	TGCAGTGCTACCCCGATTAGACAGAGGAACACCGGGGAGCTGTTTTTT
TRBV19	few	TRBJ2-5	TRBD1	CASTQRGQEFMGQETQYF	TGTGCCAGTACCCAAAGGGGGCAGGAGTTTATGGGCCAAGAGACCCAGTACTTC
TRBV5-1	NA	TRBJ2-3	TRBD2	CASSTGTSGTTFTDTQYF	TGCGCCAGCAGCACCGGGACTAGCGGGACGACCTTCACAGATACGCAGTATTTT
TRBV28	NA	TRBJ1-4	NA	CASRGLGRTNEKLFF	TGTGCCAGCAGGGGGCTAGGGAGGACTAATGAAAAACTGTTTTTT
TRBV12-3/TRBV12-4	NA	TRBJ2-3	TRBD1	CASSLIDRGLDTQYF	TGTGCCAGCAGTTTAATCGACAGGGGACTAGATACGCAGTATTTT
TRBV11-3	NA	TRBJ2-2	TRBD2	CASSLGRIAGGNTGELFF	TGTGCCAGCAGCTTAGGACGTATCGCGGGAGGGAACACCGGGGAGCTGTTTTTT
TRBV6-2/TRBV6-3	NA	TRBJ2-7	TRBD2	CASSLPGLVRDEQYF	TGTGCCAGCAGTCTCCCCGGACTAGTTAGGGACGAGCAGTACTTT
TRBV12-3/TRBV12-4	many	TRBJ1-1	NA	CASLDSMNTEAFF	TGTGCCAGCCTGGACAGCATGAACACTGAAGCTTTCTTT
TRBV6-6	many	TRBJ1-1	TRBD1	CASSVNRGEAAFF	TGTGCCAGCAGTGTCAACAGGGGGGAGGCTGCTTTCTTT
TRBV4-1	NA	TRBJ2-7	NA	CASNQGDGSPYEQYF	TGTGCCAGCAACCAAGGGGACGGAAGTCCCTACGAGCAGTACTTC
TRBV6-5	once	TRBJ2-7	TRBD2	CASSYGAGGPDEQYF	TGTGCCAGCAGTTACGGGGCGGGAGGGCCGGACGAGCAGTACTTC
TRBV5-4	many	TRBJ1-2	NA	CASSLRQVNYGYTF	TGTGCCAGCAGCTTGAGACAGGTCAACTATGGCTACACCTTC
TRBV6-5	NA	TRBJ2-1	TRBD1	CASSPTGSYHGQFF	TGTGCCAGCAGCCCGACAGGGTCGTACCATGGGCAGTTCTTC
TRBV12-3/TRBV12-4	NA	TRBJ2-2	TRBD1	CASSIGQGGTRELFF	TGTGCCAGCAGTATAGGACAGGGTGGCACCAGGGAGCTGTTTTTT
TRBV29-1	NA	TRBJ2-3	NA	CSAGTDTQYF	TGCAGCGCAGGGACAGATACGCAGTATTTT
TRBV4-2	NA	TRBJ2-5	NA	CASNQEPGEGESQYF	TGTGCCAGCAACCAAGAACCGGGAGAAGGAGAGTCCCAGTACTTC
TRBV5-1	NA	TRBJ2-2	NA	CASRLNSTGELFF	TGCGCCAGCAGATTAAACAGCACCGGGGAGCTGTTTTTT
TRBV6-2/TRBV6-3	NA	TRBJ2-3	NA	CVSSSGTIVAVTYF	TGTGTCAGCAGTTCGGGGACGATAGTCGCAGTCACGTATTTT
TRBV5-8	many	TRBJ2-7	NA	CASSLAQPPYEQYF	TGTGCCAGCAGCTTAGCGCAACCTCCCTACGAGCAGTACTTC
TRBV6-6	NA	TRBJ2-1	TRBD2	CVSSYGLAAYKEQFF	TGTGTCAGCAGTTACGGACTAGCGGCTTACAAAGAGCAGTTCTTC
TRBV11-1	medium-sized	TRBJ2-5	NA	CASSHGDWVGVEETQYF	TGTGCCAGCAGCCACGGGGACTGGGTAGGTGTAGAAGAGACCCAGTACTTC